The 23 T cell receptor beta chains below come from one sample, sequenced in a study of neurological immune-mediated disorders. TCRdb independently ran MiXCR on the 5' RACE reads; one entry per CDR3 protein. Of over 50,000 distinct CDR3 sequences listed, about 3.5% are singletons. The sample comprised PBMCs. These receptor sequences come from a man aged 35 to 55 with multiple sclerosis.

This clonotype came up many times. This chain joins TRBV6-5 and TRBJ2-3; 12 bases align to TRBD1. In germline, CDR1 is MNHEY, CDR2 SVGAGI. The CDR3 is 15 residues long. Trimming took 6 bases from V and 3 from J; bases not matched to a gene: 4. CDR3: CASSTGQGATDTQYF. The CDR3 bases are TGTGCCAGCAGCACGGGACAGGGGGCTACAGATACGCAGTATTTT.

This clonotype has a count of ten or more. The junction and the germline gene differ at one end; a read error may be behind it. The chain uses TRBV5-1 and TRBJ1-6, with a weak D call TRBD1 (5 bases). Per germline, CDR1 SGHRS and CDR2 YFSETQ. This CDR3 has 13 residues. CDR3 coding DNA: TGCGCCAGCAGCTTCTCTCAGGGATCACCCCTCAACTTT. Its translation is CASSFSQGSPLNF.

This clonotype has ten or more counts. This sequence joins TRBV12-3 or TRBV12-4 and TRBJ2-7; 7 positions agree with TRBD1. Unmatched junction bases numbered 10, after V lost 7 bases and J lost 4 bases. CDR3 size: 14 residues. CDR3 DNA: TGTGCCAGCACCGATTCGACCAGGGGGTACGAGCAGTACTTC. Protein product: CASTDSTRGYEQYF.

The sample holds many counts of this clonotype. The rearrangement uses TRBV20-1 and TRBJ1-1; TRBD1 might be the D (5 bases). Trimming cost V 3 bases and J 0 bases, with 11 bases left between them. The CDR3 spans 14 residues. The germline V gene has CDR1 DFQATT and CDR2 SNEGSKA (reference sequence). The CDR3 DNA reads TGCAGTGCTAGTGCAGGGCTAATGAACACTGAAGCTTTCTTT. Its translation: CSASAGLMNTEAFF.

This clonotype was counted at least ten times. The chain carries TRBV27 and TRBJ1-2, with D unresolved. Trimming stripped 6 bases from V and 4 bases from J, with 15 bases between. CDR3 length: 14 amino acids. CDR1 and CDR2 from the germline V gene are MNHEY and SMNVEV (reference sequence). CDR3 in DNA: TGTGCCAGCAGCCGCGACACGCTCGGCTATGGCTACACCTTC. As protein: CASSRDTLGYGYTF.

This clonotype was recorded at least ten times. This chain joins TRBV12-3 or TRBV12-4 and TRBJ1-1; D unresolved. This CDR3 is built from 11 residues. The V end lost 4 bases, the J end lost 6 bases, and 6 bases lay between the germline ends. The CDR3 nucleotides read TGTGCCAGCAGTTCGATCGCTGAAGCTTTCTTT. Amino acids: CASSSIAEAFF.

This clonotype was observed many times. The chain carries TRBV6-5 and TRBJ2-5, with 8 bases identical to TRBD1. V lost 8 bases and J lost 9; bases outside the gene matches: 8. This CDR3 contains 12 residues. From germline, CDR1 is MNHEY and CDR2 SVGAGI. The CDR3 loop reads CASLGLDRAQYF. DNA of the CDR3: TGTGCCAGCCTCGGATTGGACAGGGCCCAGTACTTC.

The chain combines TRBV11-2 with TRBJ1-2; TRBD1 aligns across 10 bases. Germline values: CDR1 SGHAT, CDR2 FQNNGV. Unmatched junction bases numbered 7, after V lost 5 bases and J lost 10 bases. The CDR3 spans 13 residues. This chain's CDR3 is CASSAGQGGDYTF. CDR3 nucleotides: TGTGCCAGCAGCGCTGGACAGGGGGGTGACTACACCTTC.

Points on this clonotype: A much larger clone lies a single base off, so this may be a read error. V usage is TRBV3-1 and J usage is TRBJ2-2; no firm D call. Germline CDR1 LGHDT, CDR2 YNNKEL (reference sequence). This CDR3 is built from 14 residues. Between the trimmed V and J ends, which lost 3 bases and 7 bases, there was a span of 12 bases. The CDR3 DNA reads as TGTGCCAGCAGCCATGGAAAGGCAATCGGGGAGCTGTTTTTT. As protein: CASSHGKAIGELFF.

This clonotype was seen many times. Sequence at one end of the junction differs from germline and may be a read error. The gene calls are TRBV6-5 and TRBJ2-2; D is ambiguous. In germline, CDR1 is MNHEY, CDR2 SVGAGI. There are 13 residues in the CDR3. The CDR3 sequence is CASREGYTGELFF. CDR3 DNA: TGTGCCAGCAGGGAAGGGTACACAGGGGAGCTGTTTTTT.

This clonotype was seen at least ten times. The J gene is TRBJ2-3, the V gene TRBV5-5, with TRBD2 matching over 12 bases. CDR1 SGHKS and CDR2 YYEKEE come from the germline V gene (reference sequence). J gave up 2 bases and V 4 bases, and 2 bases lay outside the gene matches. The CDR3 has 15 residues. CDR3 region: CASSLAGGPTDTQYF. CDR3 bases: TGTGCCAGCAGCCTAGCGGGGGGGCCCACAGATACGCAGTATTTT.

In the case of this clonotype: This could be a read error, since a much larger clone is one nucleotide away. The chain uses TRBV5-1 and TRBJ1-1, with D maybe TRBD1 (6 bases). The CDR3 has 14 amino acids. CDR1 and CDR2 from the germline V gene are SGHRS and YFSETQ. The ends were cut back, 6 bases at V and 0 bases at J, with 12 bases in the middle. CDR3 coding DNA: TGCGCCAGCATCTTAACAGGGATGAACACTGAAGCTTTCTTT. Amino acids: CASILTGMNTEAFF.

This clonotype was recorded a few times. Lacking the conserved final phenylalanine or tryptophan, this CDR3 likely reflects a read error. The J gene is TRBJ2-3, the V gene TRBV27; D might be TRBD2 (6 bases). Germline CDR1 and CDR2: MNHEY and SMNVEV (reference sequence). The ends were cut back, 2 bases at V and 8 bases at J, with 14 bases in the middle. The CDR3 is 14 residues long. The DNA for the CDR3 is TGTGCCAGCAGTTTACCTGGGGGAGGAGCTACGCAGTATAAT. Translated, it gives CASSLPGGGATQYN.

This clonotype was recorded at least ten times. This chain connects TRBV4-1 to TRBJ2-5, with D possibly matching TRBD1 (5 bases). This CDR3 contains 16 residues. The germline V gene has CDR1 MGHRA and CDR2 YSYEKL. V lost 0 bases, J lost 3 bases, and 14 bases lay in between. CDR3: CASSQDIRRAEETQYF. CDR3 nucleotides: TGCGCCAGCAGCCAAGATATCCGCAGGGCTGAAGAGACCCAGTACTTC.

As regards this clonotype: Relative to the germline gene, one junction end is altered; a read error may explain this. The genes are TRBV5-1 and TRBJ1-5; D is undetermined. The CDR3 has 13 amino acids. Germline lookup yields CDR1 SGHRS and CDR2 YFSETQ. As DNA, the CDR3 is TGCGCCAGCAGCTTGGCCGAGGATCAGCCCCAGAATTTT. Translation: CASSLAEDQPQNF.

Written as DNA, the CDR3 is TGTGCCAGCAGCCGCTTCCCGGACAGGGGCTTTAGGGATACGCAGTATTTT. This gives the protein CASSRFPDRGFRDTQYF. This sequence joins TRBV14 and TRBJ2-3; 9 nucleotides align to TRBD1. V was clipped by 4 bases and J by 6 bases; unmatched bases: 14. Germline V gives CDR1 SGHDN, CDR2 FVKESK. The CDR3 runs to 17 residues.

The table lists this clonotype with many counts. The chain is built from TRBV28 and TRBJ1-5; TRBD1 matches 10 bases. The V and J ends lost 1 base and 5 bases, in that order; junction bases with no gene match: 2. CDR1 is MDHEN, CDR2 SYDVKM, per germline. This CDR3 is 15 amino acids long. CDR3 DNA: TGTGCCAGCAGTTTATACGGGACAGGGGATCAGCCCCAGCATTTT. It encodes CASSLYGTGDQPQHF.

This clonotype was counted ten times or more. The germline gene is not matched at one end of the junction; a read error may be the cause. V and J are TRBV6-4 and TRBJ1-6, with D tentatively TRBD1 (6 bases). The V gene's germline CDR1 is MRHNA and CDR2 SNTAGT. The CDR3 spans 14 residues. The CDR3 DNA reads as TGTGCCAGCAGACAGGACAGTCCTCTTTCACCCCTCAACTTT. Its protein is CASRQDSPLSPLNF.

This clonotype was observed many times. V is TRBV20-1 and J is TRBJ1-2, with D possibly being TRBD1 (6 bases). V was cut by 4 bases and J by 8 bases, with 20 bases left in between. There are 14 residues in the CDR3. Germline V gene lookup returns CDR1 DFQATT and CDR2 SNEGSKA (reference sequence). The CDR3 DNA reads TGCAGTGCTACCCGGGACACCCCTAGGCAGGGCTACACCTTC. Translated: CSATRDTPRQGYTF.

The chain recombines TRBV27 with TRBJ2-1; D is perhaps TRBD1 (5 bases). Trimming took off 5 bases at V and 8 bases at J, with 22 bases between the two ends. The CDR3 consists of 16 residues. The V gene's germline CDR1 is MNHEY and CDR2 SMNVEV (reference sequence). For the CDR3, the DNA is TGTGCCAGCAGTCCCGGCGGCCAGGGTATAGGGTATGAGCAGTTCTTC. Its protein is CASSPGGQGIGYEQFF.

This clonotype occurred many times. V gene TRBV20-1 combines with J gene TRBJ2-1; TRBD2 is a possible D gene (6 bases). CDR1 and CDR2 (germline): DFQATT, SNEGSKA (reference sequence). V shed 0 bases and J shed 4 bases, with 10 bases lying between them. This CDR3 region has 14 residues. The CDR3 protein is CSARDRGAYNEQFF. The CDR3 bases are TGCAGTGCTAGAGATCGCGGGGCTTACAATGAGCAGTTCTTC.

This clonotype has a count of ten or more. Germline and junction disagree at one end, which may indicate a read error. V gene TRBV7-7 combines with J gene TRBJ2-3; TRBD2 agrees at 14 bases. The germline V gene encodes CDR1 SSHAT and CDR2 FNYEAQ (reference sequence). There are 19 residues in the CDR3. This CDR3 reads CASSPGLAGGALGTDTQYF. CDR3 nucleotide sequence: TGTGCTAGCAGCCCAGGACTAGCGGGGGGTGCCTTGGGCACAGATACGCAGTATTTT.

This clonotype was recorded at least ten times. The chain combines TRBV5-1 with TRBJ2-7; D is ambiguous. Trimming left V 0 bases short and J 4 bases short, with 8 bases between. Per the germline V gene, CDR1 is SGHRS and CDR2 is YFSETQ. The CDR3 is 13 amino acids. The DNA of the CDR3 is TGCGCCAGCAGCTTGGCCGTTGGTTACGAGCAGTACTTC. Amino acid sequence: CASSLAVGYEQYF.